Below, one T cell receptor (beta chain) is given with its context. Original handling: Quantification of nucleated cells was approximated via reference gene primer amplification. This table comes from immunoSEQ multiplex PCR, and its TCRdb copy is limited to in-frame clones, with some not included. V, J and clone size were drawn from that table, and D and trimming were deduced from the DNA. Of about 98,000 clones in the sample, approximately 86% were seen once. This specimen comes from a study of blood T cell repertoires in COVID-19. The overall study: Italy, Spain and the United States were the sources of the convalescent and acute COVID-19 samples. Sources were T cells, B-cell-depleted T cells, or PBMCs; the material itself was cDNA or gDNA.

The CDR3 is 16 residues long. The V gene end was trimmed by 5 bases and the J gene end by 2 bases; junction bases not matched to a gene: 12. From germline, CDR1 is SQVTM and CDR2 ANQGSEA. The TCR sequence derives from a man aged 50-60 years with acute or convalescent COVID-19. The chain combines TRBV29-1 with TRBJ2-7, with 10 bases fitting TRBD1. Sample: peripheral blood. This chain's CDR3 is CSVHLTGGESTYEQYF. DNA of the CDR3: TGCAGCGTTCACCTGACAGGGGGCGAGAGCACCTACGAGCAGTACTTC.